This note documents a single TCR beta chain sequence. Data came from immunoSEQ multiplex PCR; TCRdb stores just in-frame clones and leaves some out. This sample carries some 290,000 clones, around 91% of them seen once, and the ten largest clones take under 1.1%. Seattle enrolled patients during active infection and tracked them longitudinally. The CDR3 has 15 amino acids. Per the germline V gene, CDR1 is MDHEN and CDR2 is SYDVKM. Trimming stripped 7 bases from V and 5 bases from J, with 18 bases between. This sample stems from a study of blood T cell repertoires in COVID-19. The overall study: PBMCs, B-cell-depleted T cells, or T cells were the source of the cDNA or gDNA that made up the material.

The sequence was obtained from a woman aged 40 to 50 with COVID-19, enrolled during active disease. The specimen sequenced was peripheral blood. V and J are TRBV28 and TRBJ1-5; maybe TRBD1 (6 bases). CDR3 sequence: CASTPLGGSDQPQHF. The CDR3 nucleotides read TGTGCCAGCACCCCGTTAGGGGGATCGGATCAGCCCCAGCATTTT.